This paragraph covers one T cell receptor beta chain sequence. Its antigen is undetermined. Using immunoSEQ multiplex PCR, the repertoire was profiled, and TCRdb retains in-frame clones only, with some absent. The sample carries around 160,000 clones, just over 90% recorded once. The data derive from a study of T cell responses to AZD1222 COVID-19 vaccine. Study-level findings and limits: Only six AZD1222 recipients tested seropositive at baseline. A mostly white British donor set with more females was recruited, and clonal diversity was possibly underestimated. The study found vaccine-associated CD4 TCRs spanning spike, dominant at 160-218 and 743-854.

The V gene lost 5 bases and the J gene lost 0 bases, with 10 bases spanning the gap. This CDR3 comprises 15 residues. Per the germline V gene, CDR1 is SGHTA and CDR2 is FQGNSA. The sequence derives from an adult in good health. The source was peripheral blood, collected on day 0 of AZD1222 vaccination. The genes are TRBV7-2 and TRBJ1-4; D not certain. The CDR3 DNA sequence: TGTGCCAGCAGCGGGCAGGCCACAACTAATGAAAAACTGTTTTTT. This codes for CASSGQATTNEKLFF.